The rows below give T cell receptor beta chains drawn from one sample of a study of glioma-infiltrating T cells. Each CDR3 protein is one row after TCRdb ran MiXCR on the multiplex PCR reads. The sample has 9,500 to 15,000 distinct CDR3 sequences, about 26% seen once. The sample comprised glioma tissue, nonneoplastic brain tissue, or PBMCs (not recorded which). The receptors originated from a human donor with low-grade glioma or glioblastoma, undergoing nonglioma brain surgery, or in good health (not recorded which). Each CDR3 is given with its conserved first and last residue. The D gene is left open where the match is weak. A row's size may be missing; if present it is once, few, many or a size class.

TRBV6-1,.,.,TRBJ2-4,TGTGCCAGCAGCCCGGACTACCAATCCAAAAACATTCAGTACTTC,CASSPDYQSKNIQYF
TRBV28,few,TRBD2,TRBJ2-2,TGTGCCAGCAGTTTATGCTGCACTAGCGGGAGAATCGCCGGGGAGCTGTTTTTT,CASSLCCTSGRIAGELFF
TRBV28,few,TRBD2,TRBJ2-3,TGTGCCAGCAGCCAGGGACTGAGGGGACTAGGTATTCTAGTGGATACGCAGTATTTT,CASSQGLRGLGILVDTQYF
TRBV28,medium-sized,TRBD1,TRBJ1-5,TGTGCCAGCAGCCCTGACAGGGTAGATCAGCCCCAGCATTTT,CASSPDRVDQPQHF
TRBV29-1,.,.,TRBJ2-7,TGCAGCGCCGAGGACCGAGATCTCGAGCAGTACTTC,CSAEDRDLEQYF
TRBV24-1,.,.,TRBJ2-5,TGTGCCACCAGTGAAGGGGCCTACGCCCCGAGCGAGACCCAGTACTTC,CATSEGAYAPSETQYF
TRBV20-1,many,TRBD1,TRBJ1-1,TGCAGTGCTAGAGCAGGGGGCGTGAACACTGAAGCTTTCTTT,CSARAGGVNTEAFF
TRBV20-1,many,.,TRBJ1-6,TGCAGTGCTAGACTCGACTCTGCGGGGCTAGATTCACCCCTCCACTTT,CSARLDSAGLDSPLHF
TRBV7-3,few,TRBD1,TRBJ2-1,TGTGCCAGCAGCTTAAATGCACAGGGGGTCTACAATGAGCAGTTCTTC,CASSLNAQGVYNEQFF
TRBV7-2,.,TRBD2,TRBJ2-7,TGTGCCAGCAGCTCTACATTAGCGGGAGCTCGCGAGCAGTACTTT,CASSSTLAGAREQYF
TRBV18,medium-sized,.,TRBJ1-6,TGTGCCTCCTCCCAGGGCCGCAACGATAATTCACCCCTCCACTTT,CASSQGRNDNSPLHF
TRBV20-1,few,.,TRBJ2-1,TGCAGTGCTACAGGGGCCCACAATGAGCAGTTCTTC,CSATGAHNEQFF
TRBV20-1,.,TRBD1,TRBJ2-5,TGCAGTGCTAGAGATCAAGGGACAGGGTGGGAGACCCAGTACTTC,CSARDQGTGWETQYF
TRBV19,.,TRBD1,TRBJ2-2,TGTGCCAGTAGTAAGGGACAGGGCGACACCGGGGAGCTGTTTTTT,CASSKGQGDTGELFF
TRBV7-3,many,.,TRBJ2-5,TGTGCCAGCAGCTTACAGAGCCAAGAGACCCAGTACTTC,CASSLQSQETQYF
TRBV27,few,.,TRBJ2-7,TGTGCCAGCAGTTACGGGACCTCCCGCGAGCAGTACTTC,CASSYGTSREQYF
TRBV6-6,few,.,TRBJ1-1,TGTGCCAGCAGTTACTCGATAGGGTCAGAGGCTCCAGAAGGAACTGAAGCTTTCTTT,CASSYSIGSEAPEGTEAFF
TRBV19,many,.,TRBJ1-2,TGTGCCAGTAGTATACTAGGGGACTATGGCTACACCTTC,CASSILGDYGYTF
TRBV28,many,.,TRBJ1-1,TGTGCCAGCAGCGGGGGGGGGGCAGAGGCGGACACTGAAGCTTTCTTT,CASSGGGAEADTEAFF
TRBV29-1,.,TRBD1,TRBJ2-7,TGCAGCGTTGAAGAGCCCCTAGGGGGCGGTGGCTACGAGAAGTACTTC,CSVEEPLGGGGYEKYF
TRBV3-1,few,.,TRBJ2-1,TGTGCCAGCAGCCAAGGGGTTTCCTACAATGAGCAGTTCTTC,CASSQGVSYNEQFF
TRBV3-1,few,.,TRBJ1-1,TGTGCCAGCAGCCAAGATGAGGAGAACACTGAAGCTTTCTTT,CASSQDEENTEAFF
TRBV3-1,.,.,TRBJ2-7,TGTGCCAGCAGCCAAGGAACAGGGCATTACGAGCAGTACTTC,CASSQGTGHYEQYF
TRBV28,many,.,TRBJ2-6,TGTGCCAGCAGTCGAGCCTCTGGGGCCAACGTCCTGACTTTC,CASSRASGANVLTF
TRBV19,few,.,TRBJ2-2,TGTGCCAGTAGTATTGCAGCGCCCGGGGAGCTGTTTTTT,CASSIAAPGELFF
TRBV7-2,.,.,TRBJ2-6,TGTGCCCGCAGCTTAACCTCTGGGGCCAACGTCCTGACTTTC,CARSLTSGANVLTF
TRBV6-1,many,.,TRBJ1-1,TGTGCCAGCAGTGGACTGAGGACGGGCACTGAAGCTTTCTTT,CASSGLRTGTEAFF
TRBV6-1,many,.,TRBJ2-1,TGTGCCAGCAGGCACAGCCAGAGTAGTAATGAGCAGTTCTTC,CASRHSQSSNEQFF
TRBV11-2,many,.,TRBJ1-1,TGTGCCAGCAGCTTGGAAGTGGACACTGAAGCTTTCTTT,CASSLEVDTEAFF
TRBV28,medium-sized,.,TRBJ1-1,TGTGCCAGCAGGGTGACAGCTATGAACACTGAAGCTTTCTTT,CASRVTAMNTEAFF
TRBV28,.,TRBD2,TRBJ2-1,TGTGCCAGCAGTACCCGGACTAGCGGGACTAATGAGCAGTTCTTC,CASSTRTSGTNEQFF